This T cell receptor beta chain originates from a study of post-analysis software for immune sequencing data. Whole-study findings and limits: Comparison of patients with controls showed five or six TRBV segments more frequent in patients, TRBV5-6, TRBV5-1 and TRBV20-1 among them. Relative to controls, patients with multiple sclerosis showed significantly lower normalized Chao1 diversity.

Per the germline V gene, CDR1 is SGHNT and CDR2 is YYREEE (reference sequence). This CDR3 region has 13 residues. J gave up 6 bases and V 0 bases, and 2 bases lay outside the gene matches. Incorporated into the TCR beta cDNA libraries were unique molecular identifiers, which served to reduce PCR and sequencing biases. A single record per CDR3 protein comes from TCRdb applying MiXCR to the PCR reads. The data show about 540,000 distinct CDR3 sequences, with around a third seen just once and about 6% held by the top ten. This clonotype was recorded a few times. Its matching antigen is unknown. The V call is TRBV5-4, the J call TRBJ1-2; 7 bases agree with TRBD1. The sequence was obtained from a girl aged 2-17 years with multiple sclerosis. The material sequenced was blood. The CDR3 protein is CASSLVGQDGYTF. In nucleotides, the CDR3 is TGTGCCAGCAGCTTGGTCGGACAGGATGGCTACACCTTC. Based on the CDR3 plus reference TRBV5-4 and TRBJ1-2, the full variable domain is ETGVTQSPTHLIKTRGQQVTLRCSSQSGHNTVSWYQQALGQGPQFIFQYYREEENGRGNFPPRFSGLQFPNYSSELNVNALELDDSALYLCASSLVGQDGYTFGSGTRLTVV.